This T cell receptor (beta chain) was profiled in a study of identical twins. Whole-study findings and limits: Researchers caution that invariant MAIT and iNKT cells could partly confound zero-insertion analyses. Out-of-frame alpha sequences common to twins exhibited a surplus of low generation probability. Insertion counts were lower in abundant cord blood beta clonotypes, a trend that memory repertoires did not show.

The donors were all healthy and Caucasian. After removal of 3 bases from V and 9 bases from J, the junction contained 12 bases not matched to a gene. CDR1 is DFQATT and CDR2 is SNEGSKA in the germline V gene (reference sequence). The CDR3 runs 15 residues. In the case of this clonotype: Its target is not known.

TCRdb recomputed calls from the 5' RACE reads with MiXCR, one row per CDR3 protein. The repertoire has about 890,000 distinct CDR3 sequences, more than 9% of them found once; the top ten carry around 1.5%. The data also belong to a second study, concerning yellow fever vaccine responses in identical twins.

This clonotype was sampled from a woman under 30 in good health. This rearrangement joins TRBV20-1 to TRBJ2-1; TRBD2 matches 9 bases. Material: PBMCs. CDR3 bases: TGCAGTGCTAGCATGAAGCGGCGGGAGGGACTTGAGCAGTTCTTC. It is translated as CSASMKRREGLEQFF.